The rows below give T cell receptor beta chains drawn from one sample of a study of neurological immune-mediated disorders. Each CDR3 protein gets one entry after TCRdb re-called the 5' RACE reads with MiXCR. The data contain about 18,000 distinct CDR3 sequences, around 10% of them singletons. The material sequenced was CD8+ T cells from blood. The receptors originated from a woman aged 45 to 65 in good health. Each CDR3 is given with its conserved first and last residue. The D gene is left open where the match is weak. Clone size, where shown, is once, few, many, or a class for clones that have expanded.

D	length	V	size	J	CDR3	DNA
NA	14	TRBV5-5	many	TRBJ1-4	CASSLERGSEKLFF	TGTGCCAGCAGCTTGGAGAGGGGGAGTGAAAAACTGTTTTTT
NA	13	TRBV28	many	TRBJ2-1	CASSWASDNEQFF	TGTGCCAGCAGTTGGGCTAGCGACAATGAGCAGTTCTTC
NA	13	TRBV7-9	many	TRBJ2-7	CASTRQASYEQYF	TGTGCCAGCACCCGACAGGCATCCTACGAGCAGTACTTC
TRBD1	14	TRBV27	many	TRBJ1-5	CASRGQASYQPQHF	TGTGCCAGCAGGGGACAGGCCAGCTATCAGCCCCAGCATTTT
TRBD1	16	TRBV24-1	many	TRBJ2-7	CATSDAPGTGAYEQYF	TGTGCCACCAGTGATGCTCCCGGGACAGGGGCCTACGAGCAGTACTTC
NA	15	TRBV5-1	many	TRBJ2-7	CASSFSPDSSYEQYF	TGCGCCAGCAGCTTCAGTCCGGACAGCTCCTACGAGCAGTACTTC
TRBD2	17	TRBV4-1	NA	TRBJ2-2	CASSPGLAGGPAGELFF	TGCGCCAGCAGCCCAGGACTAGCGGGAGGGCCCGCCGGGGAGCTGTTTTTT
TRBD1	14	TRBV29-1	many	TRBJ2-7	CSVEVPGQGYEQYF	TGCAGCGTTGAAGTCCCGGGACAGGGCTACGAGCAGTACTTC
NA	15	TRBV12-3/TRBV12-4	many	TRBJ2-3	CASSPSGVTTDTQYF	TGTGCCAGCAGTCCTTCGGGAGTAACGACAGATACGCAGTATTTT
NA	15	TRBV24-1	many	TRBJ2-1	CATSDHTGLRNEQFF	TGTGCCACCAGTGATCACACGGGACTGCGGAATGAGCAGTTCTTC
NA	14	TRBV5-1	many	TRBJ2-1	CASSSLGGIDEQFF	TGCGCCAGCAGCTCCCTGGGTGGTATCGATGAGCAGTTCTTC
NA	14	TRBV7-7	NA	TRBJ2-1	CASSLVQGSNEQFF	TGTGCTAGCAGCTTAGTACAGGGATCCAATGAGCAGTTCTTC
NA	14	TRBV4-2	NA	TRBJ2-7	CASSQEIIRYEQYF	TGTGCCAGCAGCCAAGAAATTATAAGATACGAGCAGTACTTC